This T cell receptor (beta chain) originates from a study of cytomegalovirus exposure and HLA in healthy donors. As for this clone: Antigen specificity is unknown.

Study-level results: Among the sequence variants, a highly shared cluster was likely an artifact of sequencing. According to an earlier analysis, most TCR beta V segments yielded productive rearrangements about 87% or about 30% of the time. Cytomegalovirus status, reportedly, was diagnosed with high specificity and sensitivity by the classifier. Another analysis was done later, and it associated 17,000 or so TCR beta sequences with HLA alleles at 0.05 false discovery rate.

60 Vbeta and 13 Jbeta primers were used in PCR. TCRdb's table, derived via immunoSEQ multiplex PCR, lists solely in-frame clones and lacks some. This repertoire shows approximately 220,000 clones, about 80% found once; its top ten account for 0.63%. The origin of this receptor is a man aged 18 to 29 in good health and CMV-seronegative. Sequencing was carried out using PBMCs.

CDR3 residues: CASSLWREGPDGELFF. The CDR3 DNA sequence: TGTGCCAGCAGTTTGTGGCGGGAGGGCCCGGACGGGGAGCTGTTTTTT. The V and J genes are TRBV27 and TRBJ2-2; 9 nucleotides line up with TRBD2. The J segment lost 7 bases and the V segment lost 3 bases, leaving 9 bases of the junction unmatched. CDR3 length equals 16 residues. Germline V gene data show CDR1 as MNHEY and CDR2 as SMNVEV (reference sequence).